The T cell receptor (beta chain) described here comes from a study of T cell responses to AZD1222 COVID-19 vaccine. CDR1 is MGHRA, CDR2 YSYEKL, per germline. The CDR3 spans 14 residues. V shed 4 bases and J 1 base; nucleotides not matched to a gene: 0. TCRdb's copy holds only in-frame clones and misses some; the assay was immunoSEQ multiplex PCR. The data contain about 130,000 clones, approximately 94% of them singletons. Study-level points and caveats: Scientists sampled the repertoires only once the peak T cell response had passed. Just a handful of AZD1222 recipients tested seropositive at baseline. Among spike-specific TCRs, nearly half reportedly target unmutated variant regions. CD4 TCRs associated with vaccination spanned spike, dominating at 160-218 and 743-854.

As regards this clone: Its antigen remains unknown.

The rearrangement uses TRBV4-1 and TRBJ2-2, with 7 bases fitting TRBD2. The sequences come from peripheral blood, collected on day 0 of AZD1222 vaccination. The receptor's source is an adult in good health. The CDR3 loop is CASSRGGNTGELFF. CDR3 coding DNA: TGCGCCAGCAGCCGCGGGGGGAACACCGGGGAGCTGTTTTTT.